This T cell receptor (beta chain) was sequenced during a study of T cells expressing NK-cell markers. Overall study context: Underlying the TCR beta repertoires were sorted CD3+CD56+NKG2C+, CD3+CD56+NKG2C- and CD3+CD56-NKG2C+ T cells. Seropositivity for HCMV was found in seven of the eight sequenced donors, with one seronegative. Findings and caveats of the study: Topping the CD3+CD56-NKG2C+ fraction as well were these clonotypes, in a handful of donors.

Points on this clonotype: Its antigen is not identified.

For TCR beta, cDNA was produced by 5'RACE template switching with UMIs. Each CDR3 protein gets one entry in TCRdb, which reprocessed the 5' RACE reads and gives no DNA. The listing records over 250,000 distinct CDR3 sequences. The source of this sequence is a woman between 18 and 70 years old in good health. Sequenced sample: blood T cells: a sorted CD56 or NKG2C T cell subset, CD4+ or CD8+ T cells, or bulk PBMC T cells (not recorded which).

CDR3 region: CSARWDYTNTGELFF. The chain uses TRBV20-1 and TRBJ2-2; TCRdb outputs TRBD2, but without DNA this stays unchecked. CDR3 length: 15 amino acids. CDR1 is DFQATT, CDR2 SNEGSKA, per germline (reference sequence).